Listed here are 25 T cell receptor beta chains from one sample, sequenced in a study of blood T cell repertoires in COVID-19. Generated by immunoSEQ multiplex PCR, the TCRdb table keeps only in-frame clones and is missing some. The data hold over 100,000 clones, with around 80% observed a single time. The material sequenced was peripheral blood. These receptors were taken from a human donor in a cohort sampled during active or convalescent COVID-19.

Only a few counts were recorded for this clone. The gene calls are TRBV27 and TRBJ2-7, with TRBD2 matching over 10 bases. The CDR3 is 16 residues long. Trimming at V came to 4 bases and at J to 3 bases, leaving 9 bases not matched to a gene. Per the germline V gene, CDR1 is MNHEY and CDR2 is SMNVEV (reference sequence). CDR3 nucleotides: TGTGCCAGCAGTTCCCTGACCGGGACTAGCGTCTACGAGCAGTACTTC. It codes for CASSSLTGTSVYEQYF.

The chain employs TRBV18 and TRBJ1-2; D remains unclear. The CDR3 runs 12 residues. V was trimmed by 6 bases and J by 2 bases, leaving 7 bases between them. The germline gives CDR1 KGHSH, CDR2 LQKENI. The CDR3 DNA follows: TGTGCCAGCTCGGGCGCGAACTATGGCTACACCTTC. Protein: CASSGANYGYTF.

The chain links TRBV6-5 to TRBJ2-6; the match to TRBD2 covers 7 bases. Per germline, CDR1 MNHEY and CDR2 SVGAGI. The CDR3 contains 15 residues. V trimming: 6 bases; J trimming: 4 bases; junction bases outside the gene matches: 6. CDR3: CASRGGSSGANVLTF. The DNA of the CDR3 is TGTGCCAGCAGGGGAGGGAGTTCGGGGGCCAACGTCCTGACTTTC.

The chain has TRBV14 and TRBJ2-3, with TRBD1 matching 7 bases. V trimming: 4 bases; J trimming: 1 base; junction bases outside the gene matches: 5. Germline V CDR1 and CDR2: SGHDN, FVKESK. The length of the CDR3 is 15 residues. The CDR3 protein is CASSPWGTGTDTQYF. The CDR3 region has the DNA TGTGCCAGCAGCCCCTGGGGGACAGGCACAGATACGCAGTATTTT.

This chain links TRBV6-5 with TRBJ2-2; 10 bases line up with TRBD2. Trimming cost V 4 bases and J 5 bases; bases outside gene matches: 7. The CDR3 totals 16 residues. CDR1 is MNHEY and CDR2 is SVGAGI in the germline V gene. The CDR3 DNA reads TGTGCCAGCAGTTCCCCGGGACTAGCGATGACCGGGGAGCTGTTTTTT. Protein product: CASSSPGLAMTGELFF.

About this clone itself: One junction end does not reproduce the germline sequence, and a read error may be involved. The gene calls are TRBV7-9 and TRBJ1-2, with 8 bases lining up with TRBD1. CDR1 SEHNR and CDR2 FQNEAQ come from the germline V gene (reference sequence). This CDR3 contains 13 residues. This CDR3 is CASSFTGGGREAF. The CDR3 DNA sequence: TGTGCCAGCAGCTTCACAGGGGGAGGTAGAGAGGCCTTC.

The V gene is TRBV29-1, the J gene TRBJ2-5; 10 nucleotides match TRBD2. V was pared by 3 bases and J by 2 bases, with 12 bases of the junction left unmatched. There are 17 residues in the CDR3. Germline values: CDR1 SQVTM, CDR2 ANQGSEA. The CDR3 region is CSVELQASGGVQETQYF. The DNA for the CDR3 is TGCAGCGTTGAGCTTCAGGCTAGCGGGGGAGTACAAGAGACCCAGTACTTC.

The CDR3 DNA is TGTGCCAGTAGTATAGGGCAGACTACCTACGAGCAGTACTTC. It translates to CASSIGQTTYEQYF. The V gene is TRBV19, the J gene TRBJ2-7; D perhaps matches TRBD2 (5 bases). The length of the CDR3 is 14 residues. Germline CDR1 reads LNHDA; CDR2 reads SQIVND (reference sequence). Deletions cut 1 base from V and 2 bases from J, with 9 bases between. The complete variable domain, with remaining parts taken from reference TRBV19 and TRBJ2-7, reads DGGITQSPKYLFRKEGQNVTLSCEQNLNHDAMYWYRQDPGQGLRLIYYSQIVNDFQKGDIAEGYSVSREKKESFPLTVTSAQKNPTAFYLCASSIGQTTYEQYFGPGTRLTVT.

In its sample, this clone was seen a few times. The chain has TRBV4-3 and TRBJ2-7; D is perhaps TRBD1 (5 bases). The CDR3 spans 13 residues. The ends were cut back, 3 bases at V and 3 bases at J, with 9 bases in the middle. The germline CDR1 and CDR2 sequences are LGHNA and YSLEER. The CDR3 spells CASSHPDSYEQYF. The CDR3 DNA is TGCGCCAGCAGCCATCCCGACAGCTACGAGCAGTACTTC.

This clone was observed a handful of times. V gene TRBV27 combines with J gene TRBJ1-1; no clear D. CDR1 is MNHEY and CDR2 is SMNVEV in the germline V gene (reference sequence). V lost 6 bases and J lost 3, with 11 bases in between. This CDR3 region has 13 residues. The CDR3 region has the DNA TGTGCCAGCAGGAGCGGAGTGGACACTGAAGCTTTCTTT. As protein: CASRSGVDTEAFF.

V and J are TRBV28 and TRBJ2-7, with 13 bases aligning to TRBD2. V shed 4 bases and J 5 bases; nucleotides not matched to a gene: 8. The germline V gene encodes CDR1 MDHEN and CDR2 SYDVKM. The CDR3 totals 16 residues. The CDR3 region is CASSYRTSGSQHEQYF. The CDR3 DNA follows: TGTGCCAGCAGTTATAGGACTAGCGGGAGTCAACACGAGCAGTACTTC.

This rearrangement joins TRBV7-8 to TRBJ2-2; 8 nucleotides agree with TRBD2. CDR1 and CDR2 from the germline V gene are SGHVS and FQNEAQ. V trimming: 1 base; J trimming: 1 base; junction bases outside the gene matches: 11. This CDR3 region has 19 residues. The CDR3 nucleotides are TGTGCCAGCAGCTTAGGGCTAGCGGGCGTCCTACTGAACACCGGGGAGCTGTTTTTT. It encodes CASSLGLAGVLLNTGELFF.

The gene calls are TRBV18 and TRBJ1-1; D perhaps matches TRBD1 (6 bases). The CDR3 has 14 residues. Germline V CDR1 and CDR2: KGHSH, LQKENI. Trimming cost V 2 bases and J 4 bases, with 11 bases left between them. CDR3 nucleotide sequence: TGTGCCAGCTCACCAGGGTTAGGGGGCACTGAAGCTTTCTTT. Amino acid sequence: CASSPGLGGTEAFF.

V and J are TRBV19 and TRBJ1-2; 7 bases match TRBD1. The CDR3 runs to 15 residues. Trimming took 3 bases from V and 3 from J; bases not matched to a gene: 7. CDR1 LNHDA and CDR2 SQIVND come from the germline V gene (reference sequence). CDR3 in amino acids: CASSIVRDSYYGYTF. The CDR3 DNA is TGTGCCAGTAGTATTGTCCGGGACAGCTACTATGGCTACACCTTC.

V and J are TRBV2 and TRBJ1-2, with D hard to call. Germline assignment: CDR1 SNHLY and CDR2 FYNNEI. V gave up 7 bases and J gave up 5 bases, with 11 bases separating them. This CDR3 contains 12 residues. CDR3 in DNA: TGTGCCAGCATGGACTACTCTTATGGCTACACCTTC. Its protein is CASMDYSYGYTF. Full variable domain (remainder filled in from reference TRBV2 and TRBJ1-2): EPEVTQTPSHQVTQMGQEVILRCVPISNHLYFYWYRQILGQKVEFLVSFYNNEISEKSEIFDDQFSVERPDGSNFTLKIRSTKLEDSAMYFCASMDYSYGYTFGSGTRLTVV.

This chain links TRBV19 with TRBJ1-2; TRBD1 might be the D (6 bases). V gave up 6 bases and J gave up 1 base, with 12 bases separating them. The V gene's germline CDR1 is LNHDA and CDR2 SQIVND (reference sequence). This CDR3 spans 14 amino acids. For the CDR3, the DNA is TGTGCCAGTAGGGAGGACAGCCATAACTATGGCTACACCTTC. Residues: CASREDSHNYGYTF.

Only one count was recorded for this clone. The J gene is TRBJ1-1, the V gene TRBV19; 8 bases line up with TRBD1. Germline CDR1 and CDR2: LNHDA and SQIVND (reference sequence). The V and J ends lost 9 bases and 0 bases, in that order; junction bases with no gene match: 12. The CDR3 runs 16 residues. CDR3 sequence: CASKDRARSLNTEAFF. CDR3 DNA: TGTGCCAGCAAGGACAGGGCAAGGAGCTTGAACACTGAAGCTTTCTTT.

The genes are TRBV7-2 and TRBJ2-7, with a possible D match to TRBD1 (6 bases). There are 15 residues in the CDR3. The germline CDR1 and CDR2 sequences are SGHTA and FQGNSA. The V gene lost 0 bases and the J gene lost 4 bases, with 13 bases spanning the gap. The CDR3 protein is CASSLASGEQYEQYF. In nucleotides, the CDR3 is TGTGCCAGCAGCTTAGCATCAGGGGAGCAGTACGAGCAGTACTTC.

The genes are TRBV10-2 and TRBJ1-1; 10 bases fit TRBD1. This CDR3 has 14 residues. CDR1 is WSHSY and CDR2 is SAAADI in the germline V gene. V shed 5 bases, J shed 4 bases, and the junction held 4 bases outside the gene matches. The CDR3 loop reads CASSRQGAGTEAFF. In DNA form, the CDR3 reads TGCGCCAGCAGTAGACAGGGGGCGGGCACTGAAGCTTTCTTT.

The gene calls are TRBV28 and TRBJ2-7; a possible D gene is TRBD1 (6 bases). This CDR3 has 12 residues. V was cut by 6 bases and J by 6 bases, with 12 bases left in between. Germline lookup yields CDR1 MDHEN and CDR2 SYDVKM. The CDR3 DNA reads TGTGCCAGCAGACTAACAGGGAGCGAGCAGTACTTC. Its translation: CASRLTGSEQYF. Filled out from reference TRBV28 and TRBJ2-7, the complete variable domain reads DVKVTQSSRYLVKRTGEKVFLECVQDMDHENMFWYRQDPGLGLRLIYFSYDVKMKEKGDIPEGYSVSREKKERFSLILESASTNQTSMYLCASRLTGSEQYFGPGTRLTVT.

V gene TRBV6-2 or TRBV6-3 combines with J gene TRBJ2-3; 8 bases line up with TRBD2. This CDR3 contains 20 residues. Per the germline V gene, CDR1 is MNHEY and CDR2 is SVGEGT. J was trimmed by 4 bases and V by 2 bases; bases with no gene match: 20. The CDR3 DNA reads TGTGCCAGCAGTTACATCCTCGTTAGGGAGCGGGAGTGGGACGCAGATACGCAGTATTTT. It encodes CASSYILVREREWDADTQYF.

This sequence joins TRBV5-1 and TRBJ1-2, with a tentative D call TRBD1 (5 bases). CDR1 and CDR2 from the germline V gene are SGHRS and YFSETQ. Trimming pared 3 bases from V and 6 bases from J, leaving 12 bases between. The CDR3 consists of 13 residues. The CDR3 loop reads CASSSQGLDGYTF. CDR3 DNA sequence: TGCGCCAGCAGCTCTCAGGGTCTGGATGGCTACACCTTC. Supplemented by reference TRBV5-1 and TRBJ1-2, the full variable domain reads KAGVTQTPRYLIKTRGQQVTLSCSPISGHRSVSWYQQTPGQGLQFLFEYFSETQRNKGNFPGRFSGRQFSNSRSEMNVSTLELGDSALYLCASSSQGLDGYTFGSGTRLTVV.

This chain connects TRBV7-2 to TRBJ2-3; D remains ambiguous. V dropped 4 bases and J dropped 6 bases, with 8 bases sitting between them. The CDR3 spans 12 residues. Germline assignment: CDR1 SGHTA and CDR2 FQGNSA. CDR3 region: CASSSFPDTQYF. The CDR3 region has the DNA TGTGCCAGCAGCTCCTTTCCGGATACGCAGTATTTT. Variable domain in full (rest from reference TRBV7-2 and TRBJ2-3): GAGVSQSPSNKVTEKGKDVELRCDPISGHTALYWYRQSLGQGLEFLIYFQGNSAPDKSGLPSDRFSAERTGGSVSTLTIQRTQQEDSAVYLCASSSFPDTQYFGPGTRLTVL.

The V and J genes are TRBV5-1 and TRBJ2-3; 8 positions agree with TRBD1. The CDR3 runs to 15 residues. Germline values: CDR1 SGHRS, CDR2 YFSETQ. V shed 0 bases, J shed 1 base, and the junction held 1 base outside the gene matches. The CDR3 region is CASSLGGQGTDTQYF. The DNA for the CDR3 is TGCGCCAGCAGCTTGGGGGGACAGGGCACAGATACGCAGTATTTT.

To note about this clone: The same CDR3 is also encoded by other DNA sequences in this sample. V and J are TRBV6-2 or TRBV6-3 and TRBJ1-2; the match to TRBD1 covers 8 bases. The V segment lost 0 bases and the J segment 4 bases; nucleotides outside the gene matches: 1. CDR3 size: 14 residues. CDR1 and CDR2 from the germline V gene are MNHEY and SVGEGT. The CDR3 coding sequence is TGTGCCAGCAGTTACTCCGACAGGGGCTATGGCTACACCTTC. This sequence encodes CASSYSDRGYGYTF.